The clone carrying this TCR beta chain was counted between two and nine times. Its antigen is undetermined. These data are taken from a study of shared clonotypes between healthy human individuals. Study-wide context: The donor pool was made up of a couple of women and three men aged 18 to 49. Points from the study as a whole: The sampled material consisted only of blood, and tissue repertoires are likely to differ.

This table comes from immunoSEQ multiplex PCR, and its TCRdb copy is limited to in-frame clones, with some not included. The profile shows roughly 95,000 clones, more than 45% of them singletons. Germline V gene sequence: CDR1 SQVTM, CDR2 ANQGSEA. V was clipped by 4 bases and J by 2 bases; unmatched bases: 2. The CDR3 contains 14 residues. Those who donated were healthy HIV-negative adults, with no recent acute infections or vaccinations reported. V usage is TRBV29-1 and J usage is TRBJ2-1; 10 bases are a match to TRBD2. The source material was PBMCs. The TCR was taken from a middle-aged woman in good health. Some clones in this sample may be carry-over from other donors' samples. The CDR3 coding sequence is TGCAGCGTTGCTAGCGGGAGCCCCTACAATGAGCAGTTCTTC. Translating it yields CSVASGSPYNEQFF.